The next 10 T cell receptor beta chains were all read from a single sample in a study of cytomegalovirus exposure and HLA in healthy donors (dated 2017 in TCRdb). Library preparation was by the immunoSEQ multiplex PCR assay. TCRdb took over this immuneACCESS table, retaining in-frame rearrangements with V and J assigned. Such tables are incomplete; in checked studies, under half of the missing clones stem from an unresolved V gene, and the remainder is unexplained. In this sample the table shows approximately 300,000 clones, 80% to 90% of which occur a single time. Jointly, the top ten make up about 0.8% of the sample. The source material was PBMCs. The receptor source for this set is a woman between 18 and 29 years old in good health and CMV-seronegative.

The chain couples TRBV29-1 to TRBJ1-1; no clear D gene. Between the trimmed V and J ends, which lost 3 bases and 0 bases, there was a span of 8 bases. The germline V gene has CDR1 SQVTM and CDR2 ANQGSEA. This CDR3 comprises 13 residues. The CDR3 coding sequence is TGCAGCGTTGACGCAAGCATGAACACTGAAGCTTTCTTT. As protein: CSVDASMNTEAFF.

The chain employs TRBV27 and TRBJ2-2; 12 nucleotides align to TRBD2. The V and J ends lost 10 bases and 1 base, in that order; junction bases with no gene match: 7. Germline CDR1 MNHEY, CDR2 SMNVEV (reference sequence). This CDR3 contains 16 residues. CDR3 coding DNA: TGTGCCACGATGGGACTAGCGGGCTGGAACACCGGGGAGCTGTTTTTT. Its protein product is CATMGLAGWNTGELFF.

This chain links TRBV28 with TRBJ2-7, with 7 bases that match TRBD1. The CDR3 runs to 14 residues. With V trimmed by 5 bases and J by 5 bases, 9 bases remained unmatched. The germline CDR1 and CDR2 sequences are MDHEN and SYDVKM. The CDR3 DNA sequence: TGTGCCAGCAGTACGACAGGGAGCGTACACGAGCAGTACTTC. This sequence encodes CASSTTGSVHEQYF.

The chain links TRBV18 to TRBJ2-5; D gene unclear. The CDR3 totals 15 residues. V was cut by 1 base and J by 4 bases, with 13 bases left in between. The germline V gene encodes CDR1 KGHSH and CDR2 LQKENI. CDR3: CASSPRYTSPETQYF. The CDR3 DNA sequence: TGTGCCAGCTCACCACGTTACACATCCCCAGAGACCCAGTACTTC. The full variable domain, its missing parts supplied by reference TRBV18 and TRBJ2-5, is NAGVMQNPRHLVRRRGQEARLRCSPMKGHSHVYWYRQLPEEGLKFMVYLQKENIIDESGMPKERFSAEFPKEGPSILRIQQVVRGDSAAYFCASSPRYTSPETQYFGPGTRLLVL.

The chain uses TRBV6-1 and TRBJ2-3, with D tentatively TRBD2 (5 bases). The CDR3 is made up of 14 amino acids. Trimming stripped 5 bases from V and 5 bases from J, with 14 bases between. Germline values: CDR1 MNHNS, CDR2 SASEGT. In DNA form, the CDR3 reads TGTGCCAGCAGTAGAAGTCAGGCGGGAGATACGCAGTATTTT. Translated, it gives CASSRSQAGDTQYF.

The count of this clone is one. The chain recombines TRBV27 with TRBJ2-2, with a weak D call TRBD2 (6 bases). The CDR3 contains 18 residues. Germline CDR1 reads MNHEY; CDR2 reads SMNVEV (reference sequence). V was clipped by 3 bases and J by 4 bases, with 21 bases between them. The CDR3 here is CASSFYTRAGIGTGELFF. In nucleotides, the CDR3 is TGTGCCAGCAGTTTTTATACCCGAGCGGGCATTGGCACCGGGGAGCTGTTTTTT.

The genes are TRBV5-1 and TRBJ2-1; 11 bases agree with TRBD2. This CDR3 is 17 amino acids long. Germline CDR1 reads SGHRS; CDR2 reads YFSETQ. V was clipped by 0 bases and J by 3 bases; unmatched bases: 5. The CDR3 sequence is CASSLELAGVDYNEQFF. The CDR3 region has the DNA TGCGCCAGCAGCTTGGAACTAGCGGGAGTGGACTACAATGAGCAGTTCTTC.

The V call is TRBV6-5, the J call TRBJ2-1; 9 bases are a match to TRBD2. This CDR3 is 14 amino acids long. CDR1 is MNHEY and CDR2 is SVGAGI in the germline V gene. V was clipped by 6 bases and J by 4 bases; unmatched bases: 4. Here the CDR3 reads CASSSSGNYNEQFF. CDR3 bases: TGTGCCAGCAGCTCTAGCGGGAATTACAATGAGCAGTTCTTC.

The gene calls are TRBV9 and TRBJ1-5; maybe TRBD1 (5 bases). The CDR3 extends over 15 amino acids. Trimming pared 0 bases from V and 3 bases from J, leaving 10 bases between. CDR1 is SGDLS and CDR2 is YYNGEE in the germline V gene. The CDR3 sequence: CASSVEAGPNQPQHF. CDR3 DNA sequence: TGTGCCAGCAGCGTAGAGGCAGGGCCCAATCAGCCCCAGCATTTT. The full variable domain, rest sourced from reference TRBV9 and TRBJ1-5, is DSGVTQTPKHLITATGQRVTLRCSPRSGDLSVYWYQQSLDQGLQFLIQYYNGEERAKGNILERFSAQQFPDLHSELNLSSLELGDSALYFCASSVEAGPNQPQHFGDGTRLSIL.

This chain connects TRBV2 to TRBJ2-2; TRBD2 matches 10 bases. Trimming took 4 bases from V and 3 from J; bases not matched to a gene: 11. Germline V gene data show CDR1 as SNHLY and CDR2 as FYNNEI. The CDR3 spans 18 residues. DNA of the CDR3: TGTGCCAGCAGTGTCTCCTCAGCGGGAGGGTCCGACACCGGGGAGCTGTTTTTT. Its translation: CASSVSSAGGSDTGELFF.